This T cell receptor beta chain derives from a study of blood T cell repertoires in COVID-19. The wider study: T cells, B-cell-depleted T cells, or PBMCs provided the cDNA or gDNA that served as material.

This clone was counted once. The data were produced by immunoSEQ multiplex PCR, yet TCRdb's version contains in-frame clones alone and is incomplete. The top ten clones hold approximately 10% of a sample with over 55,000 clones, 80% to 85% of them seen once. The V end lost 2 bases, the J end lost 7 bases, and 20 bases lay between the germline ends. The CDR3 has 16 residues. Germline-derived CDR1 and CDR2 are KGHSH and LQKENI. Those enrolled in Seattle joined during active infection and were followed longitudinally afterward. The TCR originated in a man older than 75 with COVID-19, enrolled during active disease. The chain employs TRBV18 and TRBJ1-2, with a possible D match to TRBD1 (6 bases). Material: peripheral blood. The CDR3 loop reads CASSPRQDSASSGYTF. CDR3 DNA: TGTGCCAGCTCACCAAGACAGGATTCTGCGAGTAGTGGCTACACCTTC.